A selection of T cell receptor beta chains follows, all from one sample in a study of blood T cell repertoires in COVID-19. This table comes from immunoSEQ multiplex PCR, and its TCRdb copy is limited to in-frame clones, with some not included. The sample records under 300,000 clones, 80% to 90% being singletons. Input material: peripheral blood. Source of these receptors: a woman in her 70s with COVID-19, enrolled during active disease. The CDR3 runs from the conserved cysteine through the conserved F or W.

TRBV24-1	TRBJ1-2	CATSETGTGSGYTF
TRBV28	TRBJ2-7	CASSLAGASYEQYF
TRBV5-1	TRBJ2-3	CASSSGLGGDTQYF
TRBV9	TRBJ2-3	CASSVAPSGGEDTQYF
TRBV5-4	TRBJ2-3	CASSSGLTSGGTDTQYF
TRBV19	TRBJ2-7	CASSMGQGGYEQYF
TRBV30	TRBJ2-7	CAWSLLVWYEQYF
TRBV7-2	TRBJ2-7	CASSPSGGLSYEQYF
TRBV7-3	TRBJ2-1	CASSLSGGSSYNEQFF
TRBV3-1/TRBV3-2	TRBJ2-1	CASSLGTSGGVEQFF
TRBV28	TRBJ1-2	CASSLAHYGYTF
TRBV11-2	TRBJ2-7	CASSLVQGYYEQYF
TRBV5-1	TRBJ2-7	CASSQGMSSEQYF
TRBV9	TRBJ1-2	CASSPTPSSLGDYGYTF
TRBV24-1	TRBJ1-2	CATSAQDRDWGYTF
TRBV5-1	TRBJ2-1	CASSVEGLVDEQFF
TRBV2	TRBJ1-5	CASSEIQGYQPQHF
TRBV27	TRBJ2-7	CASSFGWGGNEQYF
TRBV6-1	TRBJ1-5	CASSDYRDQPQHF
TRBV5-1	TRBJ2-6	CASSLVDRAGANVLTF
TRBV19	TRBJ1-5	CASGDIYSNQPQHF
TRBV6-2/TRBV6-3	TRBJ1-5	CASSYGQGSNQPQHF
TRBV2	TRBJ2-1	CASSPPTGEQFF
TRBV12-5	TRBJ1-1	CASGLVLGGIQNTEAFF
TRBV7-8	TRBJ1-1	CASSFLVQGKSVEAFF
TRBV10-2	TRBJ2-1	CASQIGGSSYNEQFF
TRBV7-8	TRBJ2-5	CASSAAAVETQYF
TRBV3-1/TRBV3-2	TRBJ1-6	CASSLVVFGSPLHF
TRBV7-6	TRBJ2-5	CASSPRQGSDETQYF
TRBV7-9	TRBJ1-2	CASSLTPDRAYGYTF
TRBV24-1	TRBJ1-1	CATSRDTNTEAFF
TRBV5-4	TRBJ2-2	CASSPGQTGELFF
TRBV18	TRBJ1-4	CASSHRDRNEKLFF
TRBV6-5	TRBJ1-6	CASSYSGQGFSPLHF
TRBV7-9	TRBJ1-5	CASSLAGVQQPQHF
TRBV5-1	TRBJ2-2	CASSLADRRRELFF
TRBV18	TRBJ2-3	CASSPGQGSDTQYF
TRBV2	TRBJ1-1	CASRGLQGNTEAFF
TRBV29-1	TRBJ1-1	CSVEEVEGAFF